The present entry profiles one T cell receptor (beta chain) with its context. Its specificity is unknown. One base away lies a much larger clone, so this may be a sequencing read error. This CDR3 spans 14 amino acids. Germline V lookup: CDR1 SEHNR, CDR2 FQNEAQ (reference sequence). Sorting was used to obtain naive CD8 T cells (CD8+CD4-CCR7+CD45RA+). The entry originates in a study of molecular identifiers for immune sequencing clone quantification. TCRdb passed the PCR reads through MiXCR, listing each CDR3 protein once. The sample shows about 640,000 distinct CDR3 sequences, about 20% of them seen only once. Study observations and caveats: Clonotypes topping 20 RNA copies carried over 97% of effector molecules but under 1% of naive ones. The study reportedly detected spiked Jurkat TCR RNA from one cell among over 950,000 naive cells.

The TCR comes from a human donor in good health. Some libraries in this study had Jurkat cell RNA spiked in. The chain recombines TRBV7-9 with TRBJ2-1; D is possibly TRBD2 (6 bases). The sample consisted of naive CD8+ T cells from blood, with Jurkat cell RNA spiked in. Documented subset: FACS-sorted CD8+CD4-CCR7+CD45RA+ naive T cells. CDR3 sequence: CASGLEIPGDEQFF. The CDR3 DNA follows: TGTGCCAGCGGCTTAGAAATACCGGGGGATGAGCAGTTCTTC.